Presented here are 13 T cell receptor beta chains from one specimen sequenced in a study of cytomegalovirus exposure and HLA in healthy donors. The PCR made use of 60 Vbeta and 13 Jbeta primers. The protocol was immunoSEQ multiplex PCR, while the TCRdb copy is restricted to in-frame clones and leaves out a portion. Across about 140,000 clones, the top ten clones capture approximately 2% of the sample. Input material: PBMCs. The receptor source for this set is a woman between 18 and 29 years old in good health and CMV-seronegative.

The CDR3 bases are TGTGCCAGCAGTTACTCGACGGGTCCCGAAGCTTTCTTT. As protein: CASSYSTGPEAFF. This sequence joins TRBV6-5 and TRBJ1-1, with D uncertain. Germline V gene sequence: CDR1 MNHEY, CDR2 SVGAGI. The V end was cut by 0 bases, the J end by 8 bases, with 10 bases between. The CDR3 is 13 residues long.

The rearrangement uses TRBV19 and TRBJ1-5; D not resolved. This CDR3 spans 14 amino acids. Looked up from germline, CDR1 is LNHDA and CDR2 is SQIVND (reference sequence). Trimming took off 6 bases at V and 7 bases at J, with 16 bases between the two ends. CDR3 sequence reads: CASRYPGGRQPQHF. The CDR3, as DNA: TGTGCCAGTAGATACCCTGGAGGGAGGCAGCCCCAGCATTTT.

This chain uses TRBV29-1 with TRBJ1-1; D call uncertain. The germline V gene encodes CDR1 SQVTM and CDR2 ANQGSEA. This CDR3 contains 13 residues. V dropped 0 bases and J dropped 1 base, with 6 bases sitting between them. CDR3 in DNA: TGCAGCGTTGAAGATGGCTCGAACACTGAAGCTTTCTTT. This sequence encodes CSVEDGSNTEAFF.

The chain links TRBV2 to TRBJ2-3, with 9 positions matching TRBD2. The CDR3 contains 13 residues. The germline V gene has CDR1 SNHLY and CDR2 FYNNEI. V trimming: 8 bases; J trimming: 4 bases; junction bases outside the gene matches: 4. The chain's CDR3 is CASGRLAADTQYF. In DNA, the CDR3 is TGTGCCAGCGGCCGACTAGCGGCAGATACGCAGTATTTT.

The chain couples TRBV11-2 to TRBJ1-1, with D possibly matching TRBD1 (5 bases). Germline V gene data show CDR1 as SGHAT and CDR2 as FQNNGV. V was clipped by 1 base and J by 4 bases, with 10 bases between them. The CDR3 runs to 14 residues. The CDR3 sequence is CASSLVGGGTEAFF. The CDR3 region has the DNA TGTGCCAGCAGCTTAGTCGGGGGGGGCACTGAAGCTTTCTTT.

V gene TRBV29-1 combines with J gene TRBJ2-1; 9 positions agree with TRBD2. CDR1 and CDR2 (germline): SQVTM, ANQGSEA. V gave up 2 bases and J gave up 5 bases; unmatched junction bases: 7. The CDR3 runs to 15 residues. CDR3 nucleotides: TGCAGCGTTGAATTAGCGGGGGTAAACGACAATGAGCAGTTCTTC. Its translation is CSVELAGVNDNEQFF.

V usage is TRBV19 and J usage is TRBJ1-5; perhaps TRBD1 as D (5 bases). In germline, CDR1 is LNHDA, CDR2 SQIVND (reference sequence). V dropped 1 base and J dropped 9 bases, with 13 bases sitting between them. The CDR3 consists of 14 residues. The CDR3 here is CASSIGGSLGPQHF. CDR3 nucleotide sequence: TGTGCCAGTAGTATAGGGGGCAGCCTGGGGCCCCAGCATTTT.

V is TRBV4-2 and J is TRBJ1-2, with TRBD1 identical over 10 bases. Germline values: CDR1 LGHNA, CDR2 YNFKEQ. CDR3 length: 17 residues. Trimming at V came to 0 bases and at J to 8 bases, leaving 12 bases not matched to a gene. The CDR3 here is CASSQDLSDRGMRGYTF. Written as DNA, the CDR3 is TGTGCCAGCAGCCAAGATCTTTCGGACAGGGGGATGAGGGGCTACACCTTC.

The genes are TRBV4-1 and TRBJ2-7, with D perhaps matching TRBD2 (5 bases). Trimming stripped 0 bases from V and 4 bases from J, with 7 bases between. The germline gives CDR1 MGHRA, CDR2 YSYEKL. The CDR3 length is 13 residues. The CDR3 loop reads CASSQDRGYEQYF. The CDR3 bases are TGCGCCAGCAGCCAAGATCGGGGATACGAGCAGTACTTC.

The chain links TRBV15 to TRBJ1-5; D is uncertain. Germline V lookup: CDR1 LNHNV, CDR2 YYDKDF (reference sequence). The CDR3 runs to 13 residues. The V and J ends lost 5 bases and 7 bases respectively, with 12 bases between them. The CDR3 DNA sequence: TGTGCCACCAGCCTCGGGTACGGGCAGCCCCAGCATTTT. Translation: CATSLGYGQPQHF.

The J gene is TRBJ1-2, the V gene TRBV19; D perhaps matches TRBD1 (6 bases). This CDR3 has 12 residues. V was trimmed by 7 bases and J by 4 bases, leaving 10 bases between them. Looked up from germline, CDR1 is LNHDA and CDR2 is SQIVND (reference sequence). The CDR3 protein is CASTDRSYGYTF. The CDR3 DNA is TGTGCCAGTACGGACAGATCCTATGGCTACACCTTC.

The chain has TRBV12-5 and TRBJ2-3, with D unresolved. The CDR3 spans 12 residues. Deletions cut 6 bases from V and 2 bases from J, with 6 bases between. The V gene's germline CDR1 is LGHNT and CDR2 FRNRAP. Here the CDR3 DNA reads TGTGCTAGTGGGTCTACCACAGATACGCAGTATTTT. Residues: CASGSTTDTQYF. Full variable domain (rest looked up from reference TRBV12-5 and TRBJ2-3): DARVTQTPRHKVTEMGQEVTMRCQPILGHNTVFWYRQTMMQGLELLAYFRNRAPLDDSGMPKDRFSAEMPDATLATLKIQPSEPRDSAVYFCASGSTTDTQYFGPGTRLTVL.

The rearrangement uses TRBV14 and TRBJ2-3; D may be TRBD2 (7 bases). Germline assignment: CDR1 SGHDN and CDR2 FVKESK. This CDR3 contains 17 residues. The ends were cut back, 2 bases at V and 0 bases at J, with 15 bases in the middle. The CDR3: CASSQPRAGHSTDTQYF. The CDR3 coding sequence is TGTGCCAGCAGCCAACCTCGAGCGGGACACAGCACAGATACGCAGTATTTT.